Described below is a single TCR beta chain sequence and its context. Trimming took off 7 bases at V and 5 bases at J, with 14 bases between the two ends. Per germline, CDR1 SNHLY and CDR2 FYNNEI. CDR3 size: 13 residues. The entry originates in a study of blood T cell repertoires in COVID-19. For the study at large: COVID-19 samples collected from the United States, Italy and Spain covered acute and convalescent phases.

Sequencing was performed with immunoSEQ multiplex PCR; in TCRdb, only in-frame clones are kept and a portion is missing. The sample comprises approximately 100,000 clones, around 92% of which are singletons, and 5% to 6% rests with the top ten. This chain joins TRBV2 and TRBJ2-5, with a tentative D call TRBD1 (5 bases). The TCR was taken from a man aged 50-60 years with active COVID-19. Material for sequencing was peripheral blood. CDR3 sequence reads: CASKGREIETQYF. Here the CDR3 DNA reads TGTGCCAGCAAGGGCAGGGAAATCGAGACCCAGTACTTC.